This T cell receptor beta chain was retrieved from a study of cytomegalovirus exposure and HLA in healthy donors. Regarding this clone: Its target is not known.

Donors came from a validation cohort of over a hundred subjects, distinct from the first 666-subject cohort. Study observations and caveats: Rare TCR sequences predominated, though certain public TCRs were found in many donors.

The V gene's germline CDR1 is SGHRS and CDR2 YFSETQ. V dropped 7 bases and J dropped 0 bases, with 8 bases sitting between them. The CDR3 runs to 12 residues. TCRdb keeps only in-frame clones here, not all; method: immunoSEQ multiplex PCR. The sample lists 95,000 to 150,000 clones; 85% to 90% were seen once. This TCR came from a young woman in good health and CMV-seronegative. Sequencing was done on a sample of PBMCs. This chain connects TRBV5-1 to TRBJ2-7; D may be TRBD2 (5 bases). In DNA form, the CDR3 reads TGCGCCAGCGCTGAGGGCTCCTACGAGCAGTACTTC. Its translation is CASAEGSYEQYF.